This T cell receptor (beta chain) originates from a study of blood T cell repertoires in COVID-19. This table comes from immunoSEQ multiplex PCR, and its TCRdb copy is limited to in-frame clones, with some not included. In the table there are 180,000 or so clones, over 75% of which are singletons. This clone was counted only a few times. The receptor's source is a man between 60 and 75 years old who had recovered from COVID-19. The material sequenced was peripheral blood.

The CDR3 here is CASSLGPLGTEAFF. In DNA, the CDR3 is TGTGCCAGCAGCTTAGGGCCCCTGGGCACTGAAGCTTTCTTT. This chain joins TRBV7-3 and TRBJ1-1; no clear D gene. Between the trimmed V and J ends, which lost 2 bases and 4 bases, there was a span of 11 bases. Germline lookup yields CDR1 SGHTA and CDR2 FQGTGA. The CDR3 has 14 amino acids.